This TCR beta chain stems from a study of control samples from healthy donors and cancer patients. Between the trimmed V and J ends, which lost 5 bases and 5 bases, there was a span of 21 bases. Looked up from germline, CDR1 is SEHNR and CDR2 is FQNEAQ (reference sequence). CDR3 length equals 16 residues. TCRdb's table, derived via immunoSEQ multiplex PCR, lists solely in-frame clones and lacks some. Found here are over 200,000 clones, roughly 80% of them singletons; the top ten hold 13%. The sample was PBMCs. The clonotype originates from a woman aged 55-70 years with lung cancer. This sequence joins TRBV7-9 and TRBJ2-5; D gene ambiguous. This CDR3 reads CASSRPKGYLGETQYF. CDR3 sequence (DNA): TGTGCCAGCAGCCGACCCAAAGGGTATCTTGGGGAGACCCAGTACTTC.